Below, one T cell receptor beta chain is given with its context. What it binds is not known. This record belongs to a study of OX40 agonist ivuxolimab in advanced cancers. Study details: Partial responses occurred in Three dose-escalation patients, one with hepatocellular carcinoma and two with cutaneous melanoma.

Broader study findings: Clonal expansion was seen in CD4+ and CD8+ blood T cells by week 6 at 0.1 to 3.0 mg/kg.

Assay: immunoSEQ multiplex PCR; the TCRdb copy retains only in-frame clones and omits some. The sample has roughly 60,000 clones, 70% to 90% seen once. The CDR3 spans 11 residues. The germline CDR1 and CDR2 sequences are DFQATT and SNEGSKA (reference sequence). The rearrangement joins TRBV20-1 to TRBJ2-7; D is perhaps TRBD2 (6 bases). The receptor comes from an adult with an advanced solid tumor such as melanoma, head and neck, liver or kidney cancer. Sequences were derived from CD4+ or CD8+ T cells sorted from blood, sampled in a trial of the OX40 agonist ivuxolimab. The CDR3 nucleotides read TGCAGCGCTTTGGGAGGCTACGAGCAGTACTTC. As protein: CSALGGYEQYF.